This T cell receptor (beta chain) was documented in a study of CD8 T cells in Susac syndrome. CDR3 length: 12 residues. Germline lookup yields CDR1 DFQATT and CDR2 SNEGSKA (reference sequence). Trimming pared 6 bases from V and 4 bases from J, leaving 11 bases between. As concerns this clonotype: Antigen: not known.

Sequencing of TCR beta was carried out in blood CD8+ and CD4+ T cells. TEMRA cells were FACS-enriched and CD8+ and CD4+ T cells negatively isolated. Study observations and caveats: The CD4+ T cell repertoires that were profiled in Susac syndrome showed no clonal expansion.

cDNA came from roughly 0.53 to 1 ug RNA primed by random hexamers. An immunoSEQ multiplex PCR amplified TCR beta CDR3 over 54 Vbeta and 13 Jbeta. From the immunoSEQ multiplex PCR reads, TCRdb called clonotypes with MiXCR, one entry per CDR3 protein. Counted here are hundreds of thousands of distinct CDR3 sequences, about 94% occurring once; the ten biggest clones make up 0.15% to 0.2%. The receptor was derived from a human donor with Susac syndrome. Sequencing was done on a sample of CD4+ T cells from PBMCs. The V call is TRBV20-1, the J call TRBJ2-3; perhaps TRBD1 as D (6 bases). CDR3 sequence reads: CSALQGPDTQYF. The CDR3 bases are TGCAGTGCCCTACAGGGCCCAGATACGCAGTATTTT.